This T cell receptor beta chain was sequenced during a study of cytomegalovirus exposure and HLA in healthy donors. For this clone: Its antigen is still unknown.

PCR employed 60 Vbeta and 13 Jbeta primers. Repertoires were generated with immunoSEQ multiplex PCR, while TCRdb's copy carries only in-frame clones and drops some. The repertoire has about 180,000 clones, 75% to 85% of them found once; the top ten carry 1.4%. Regarding the study as a whole: Rare TCR sequences dominated, though some public TCRs recurred in many donors.

After removal of 4 bases from V and 5 bases from J, the junction contained 8 bases not matched to a gene. This CDR3 has 14 residues. Germline assignment: CDR1 SGHNT and CDR2 YYREEE (reference sequence). The V gene is TRBV5-4, the J gene TRBJ2-7, with 8 bases lining up with TRBD2. This receptor was obtained from a man younger than 35 in good health and CMV-seronegative. The sample taken for sequencing was PBMCs. CDR3 bases: TGTGCCAGCAGCCGGGGGGGTCACATCAACGAGCAGTACTTC. Translation gives CASSRGGHINEQYF.